Listed below are T cell receptor beta chains from one sample, sequenced in a study of blood T cell repertoires in COVID-19. Using immunoSEQ multiplex PCR, the repertoire was profiled, and TCRdb retains in-frame clones only, with some absent. The table records some 190,000 clones, roughly 84% of them present only once. Source material: PBMCs or T cells enriched from blood (not recorded which). The receptor set was obtained from a woman in her thirties who had been exposed to COVID-19. Both conserved end residues are part of each CDR3. The D gene is left open where the match is weak. Only part of the rows carry a size: once, few, many, or a class if the clone is expanded.

v_call	clone_size	d_call	j_call	cdr3_nt	cdr3_aa
TRBV6-1	-	-	TRBJ2-6	TGTGCCAGCAGTGAAGGATGGGGGAGGCACTCTGGGGCCAACGTCCTGACTTTC	CASSEGWGRHSGANVLTF
TRBV24-1	few	-	TRBJ2-3	TGTGCCACCAGTGACCGTAACTCAGGGGACCCAGATACGCAGTATTTT	CATSDRNSGDPDTQYF
TRBV19	-	TRBD1	TRBJ2-2	TGTGCCAGTAGTATAAGTGGGACAGGTCAAAGGGTCGGGGAGCTGTTTTTT	CASSISGTGQRVGELFF
TRBV7-9	-	-	TRBJ2-1	TGTGCCAGCAGTACCTACGGGTCCCCGGGTTACAATGAGCAGTTCTTC	CASSTYGSPGYNEQFF
TRBV7-2	-	TRBD2	TRBJ2-7	TGTGCCAGCAGCTTTTCTAGCGGGGGGTCCTACGAGCAGTACTTC	CASSFSSGGSYEQYF
TRBV19	few	-	TRBJ2-5	TGTGCCAGTAGTATTTCGCAGGGGGGACAAGAGACCCAGTACTTC	CASSISQGGQETQYF
TRBV6-6	-	TRBD1	TRBJ1-1	TGTGCCAGCAGCCAACAGGGGGCGCATCTAAACACTGAAGCTTTCTTT	CASSQQGAHLNTEAFF
TRBV10-2	-	TRBD1	TRBJ2-7	TGCGCCAGCCGGACAGGGACGATCGACGAGCAGTACTTC	CASRTGTIDEQYF
TRBV15	-	-	TRBJ2-7	TGTGCCACCAGCAGAGGGGCAGGGGTGACCTCCTACGAGCAGTACTTC	CATSRGAGVTSYEQYF
TRBV27	-	-	TRBJ1-5	TGTGCCAGCAGCCGGGGGAGGGGTGGTAATCAGCCCCAGCATTTT	CASSRGRGGNQPQHF
TRBV7-9	-	TRBD1	TRBJ1-1	TGTGCCAGCAGCTATACAGGGGGGATCGGAGCTTTCTTT	CASSYTGGIGAFF
TRBV5-4	-	TRBD1	TRBJ1-2	TGTGCCAGCAGCATTCGGGACAGTAGAAACTATGGCTACACCTTC	CASSIRDSRNYGYTF
TRBV4-1	-	-	TRBJ2-7	TGCGCCAGCAGCCTCCAGTATAAGGTCGACTTAGAGCAGTACTTC	CASSLQYKVDLEQYF
TRBV19	-	TRBD1	TRBJ2-7	TGTGCCAGTAGCCGTCCCGACAGGGGGTACGAGCAGTACTTC	CASSRPDRGYEQYF
TRBV3-1/TRBV3-2	-	TRBD1	TRBJ1-5	TGTGCCAGCAGCCCTTATAACCCACTACAGGGGATATCGCAGCCCCAGCATTTT	CASSPYNPLQGISQPQHF
TRBV6-5	-	TRBD2	TRBJ2-1	TGTGCCAGCAGAATCACTAGCGGGTTTGGGAATGAGCAGTTCTTC	CASRITSGFGNEQFF
TRBV2	-	TRBD2	TRBJ2-5	TGTGCCAGCAACCCTCCTAGGCGGGGGGCGTACCAAGAGACCCAGTACTTC	CASNPPRRGAYQETQYF
TRBV6-5	-	-	TRBJ1-2	TGTGCCAGCAGTTACTCGTTGAATCCTCTTATGGCTGGCTACACCTTC	CASSYSLNPLMAGYTF
TRBV20-1	-	-	TRBJ1-2	TGCAGTGCTAGTGGGACATCCTATGGCTACACCTTC	CSASGTSYGYTF
TRBV6-5	-	TRBD1	TRBJ1-1	TGTGCCAGCAGTTACGACCGCCGGGACAGGGGAGGTGAAGCTTTCTTT	CASSYDRRDRGGEAFF
TRBV3-1/TRBV3-2	-	TRBD1	TRBJ1-6	TGTGCCAGCAGCCAAGTGGACAGGCCGCAGGGTCCCCTCCACTTT	CASSQVDRPQGPLHF
TRBV3-1/TRBV3-2	-	TRBD1	TRBJ1-6	TGTGCCAGCAGCCTGGGACAGGAGAATTCACCCCTCCACTTT	CASSLGQENSPLHF
TRBV19	few	-	TRBJ1-4	TGTGCCAGTAGAGGGAGTGGGGAAATTAATGAAAAACTGTTTTTT	CASRGSGEINEKLFF
TRBV9	-	TRBD1	TRBJ1-2	TGTGCCAGCAGCCCAGGGTCAGGGGGCAGTGGCTACACCTTC	CASSPGSGGSGYTF
TRBV20-1	-	-	TRBJ1-3	TGCAGTGCTAGTCGCCCACAGGAGCTCTCTGGAAACACCATATATTTT	CSASRPQELSGNTIYF
TRBV5-1	-	TRBD1	TRBJ1-2	TGCGCCAGCAGCTTGGACAGGGGGCCTAACTATGGCTACACCTTC	CASSLDRGPNYGYTF
TRBV5-1	once	TRBD2	TRBJ2-7	TGCGCCAGCAGCTCCACTAGCGGGGGGAACGAGCAGTACTTC	CASSSTSGGNEQYF
TRBV7-2	-	-	TRBJ1-2	TGTGCCAGCAGCTTAGTAAGCGGGACGGGGGATGGCTACACCTTC	CASSLVSGTGDGYTF
TRBV6-5	-	TRBD1	TRBJ1-1	TGTGCCAGCATTAGCGGACAGGGGCAAAGAGCTTTCTTT	CASISGQGQRAFF
TRBV18	-	TRBD1	TRBJ2-1	TGTGCCAGCTCACTAGACAGGGGTTCTGATGAGCAGTTCTTC	CASSLDRGSDEQFF
TRBV4-1	-	-	TRBJ1-3	TGCGCCAGCAGCCAAGATGGCAGGGAGGGCTCTGGAAACACCATATATTTT	CASSQDGREGSGNTIYF
TRBV7-2	-	TRBD2	TRBJ2-7	TGTGCCAGCACCGCAGGCCCGGGGGGGGGATGGGAGCAGTACTTC	CASTAGPGGGWEQYF
TRBV12-3/TRBV12-4	-	-	TRBJ2-2	TGTGCCAGCAGCCCTTACACCGGGGAGCTGTTTTTT	CASSPYTGELFF
TRBV29-1	-	TRBD1	TRBJ1-1	TGCAGCGTTGAAGCATACAGGGGGCTGAACACTGAAGCTTTCTTT	CSVEAYRGLNTEAFF
TRBV4-3	-	-	TRBJ2-1	TGCGCCAGCAGCCAAGATGTGGTATACGGGGGCTCCTACAATGAGCAGTTCTTC	CASSQDVVYGGSYNEQFF
TRBV7-9	-	-	TRBJ1-5	TGTGCCAGCGGGGCAGGAGGACAGTCCCAGCATTTT	CASGAGGQSQHF
TRBV4-1	-	-	TRBJ2-2	TGCGCCAGCAGCCAAGAACTTCTTCAGGGGACCGGGGAGCTGTTTTTT	CASSQELLQGTGELFF
TRBV19	-	-	TRBJ2-7	TGTGCCAGTAGTGTGGACTACTCTGCCTACGAGCAGTACTTC	CASSVDYSAYEQYF
TRBV18	-	TRBD1	TRBJ1-1	TGTGCCAGCTCAGGGGACAGTAACACTGAAGCTTTCTTT	CASSGDSNTEAFF
TRBV3-1/TRBV3-2	-	-	TRBJ2-7	TGTGCCAGCAGCCCTAAGCGCCACGAGCAGTACTTC	CASSPKRHEQYF
TRBV7-9	-	-	TRBJ2-3	TGTGCCAGCAAAGACACCACAGATACGCAGTATTTT	CASKDTTDTQYF
TRBV7-2	-	-	TRBJ1-6	TGTGCCAGCAGCCCAGTTCGGGGGATCGGTTCACCCCTCCACTTT	CASSPVRGIGSPLHF
TRBV7-2	-	-	TRBJ1-5	TGTGCCAGCAGGCGGGTGAATCAGCCCCAGCATTTT	CASRRVNQPQHF
TRBV24-1	-	TRBD2	TRBJ2-2	TGTGCCACCAAAGGCGGGGGAACGGGGGAGCTGTTTTTT	CATKGGGTGELFF
TRBV7-6	-	-	TRBJ2-7	TGTGCCAGCAGTTCTACCCTCCAGGGTGTAGCCTACGAGCAGTACTTC	CASSSTLQGVAYEQYF
TRBV15	-	-	TRBJ1-2	TGTGCCACCAGCTTAGAGATTAACTATGGCTACACCTTC	CATSLEINYGYTF
TRBV7-8	-	TRBD1	TRBJ1-5	TGTGCCAGCAGCTTAGCGCGTCTGGGACAGGGCCCTCAGCCCCAGCATTTT	CASSLARLGQGPQPQHF
TRBV7-2	-	TRBD1	TRBJ1-2	TGTGCCAGCAGCTTAGGGTCCGCTGGGACAGTGTATGGCTACACCTTC	CASSLGSAGTVYGYTF
TRBV12-3/TRBV12-4	-	-	TRBJ1-2	TGTGCCAGCAGTTTTGGACATCTCAATGGCTACACCTTC	CASSFGHLNGYTF
TRBV11-2	-	TRBD1	TRBJ1-4	TGTGCCAGCAGCGCGCGACAGGGGGCAACTAATGAAAAACTGTTTTTT	CASSARQGATNEKLFF
TRBV6-5	-	-	TRBJ1-2	TGTGCCAGCACCCAGGGCAGTGATGGCTACACCTTC	CASTQGSDGYTF
TRBV18	-	-	TRBJ2-7	TGTGCCAGCTCACTGACAGAGACCTCCTACGAGCAGTACTTC	CASSLTETSYEQYF
TRBV7-2	once	TRBD1	TRBJ1-1	TGTGCCAGCAGCTTCGGACAGGGGCGAACTGAAGCTTTCTTT	CASSFGQGRTEAFF
TRBV6-1	-	TRBD1	TRBJ1-1	TGTGCCAGCAGTGATTACTGGGACAGGGGACAAGAAGCTTTCTTT	CASSDYWDRGQEAFF
TRBV7-2	-	TRBD2	TRBJ2-3	TGTGCCGGGTCACCCGGGGGGACAGATACGCAGTATTTT	CAGSPGGTDTQYF
TRBV7-8	-	-	TRBJ2-1	TGTGCCAGCAGCCTCCACAACAATGAGCAGTTCTTC	CASSLHNNEQFF
TRBV7-3	-	-	TRBJ2-1	TGTGCCAGCAGCCCGGGCCGGGGTGAGCAGTTCTTC	CASSPGRGEQFF